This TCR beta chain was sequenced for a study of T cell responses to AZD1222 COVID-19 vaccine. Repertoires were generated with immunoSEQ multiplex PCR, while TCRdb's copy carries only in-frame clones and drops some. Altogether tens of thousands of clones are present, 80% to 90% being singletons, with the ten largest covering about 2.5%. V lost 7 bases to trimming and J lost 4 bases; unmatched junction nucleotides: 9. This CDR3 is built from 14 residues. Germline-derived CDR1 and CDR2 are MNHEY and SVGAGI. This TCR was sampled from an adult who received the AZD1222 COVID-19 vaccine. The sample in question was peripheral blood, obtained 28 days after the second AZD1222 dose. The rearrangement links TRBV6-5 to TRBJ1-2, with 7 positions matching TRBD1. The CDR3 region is CASTAGTALYGYTF. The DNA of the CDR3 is TGTGCCAGCACCGCCGGGACAGCTCTCTATGGCTACACCTTC.